This T cell receptor beta chain was recorded in a study of human T cells and chemical hapten exposure. Whole blood, unfractionated, served as the material for total RNA extraction. This clonotype was detected a few times. The CDR3 length is 15 residues. V was shortened by 1 base and J by 2 bases, with 8 bases between the two germline ends. Germline CDR1 SGHAT, CDR2 FQNNGV. Unique molecular identifiers were attached to individual cDNA molecules during library preparation. TCRdb independently ran MiXCR on the 5' RACE reads; one entry per CDR3 protein. Of about 80,000 distinct CDR3 sequences in the sample, around 15% were seen once.

The sequence came from a female donor in good health. The rearrangement uses TRBV11-2 and TRBJ2-2; D call uncertain. The CDR3 loop is CASSLAGPNTGELFF. In DNA, the CDR3 is TGTGCCAGCAGCTTAGCAGGACCCAACACCGGGGAGCTGTTTTTT.